The rows below give T cell receptor beta chains drawn from one sample of a study of blood T cell repertoires in COVID-19. Generated by immunoSEQ multiplex PCR, the TCRdb table keeps only in-frame clones and is missing some. The data contain some 380,000 clones, 70% to 90% of them singletons. The specimen was PBMCs or T cells enriched from blood (not recorded which). These receptors originate from a man aged 25 to 45 who had recovered from COVID-19. CDR3s include the opening cysteine and the closing phenylalanine or tryptophan. The order of the fields is clone size, D gene, J gene, V gene, CDR3 protein, CDR3 DNA. A D gene is named only where the DNA matches it firmly. Some rows mark clone size as missing; the rest say once, few, many or name a class of expanded clone.

NA	TRBD2	TRBJ2-3	TRBV6-2/TRBV6-3	CASSYLLASLTDTQYF	TGTGCCAGCAGTTACCTACTAGCGTCCCTCACAGATACGCAGTATTTT
NA	NA	TRBJ2-7	TRBV30	CAWSVKGRTYEQYF	TGTGCCTGGAGTGTAAAGGGGCGCACCTACGAGCAGTACTTC
NA	TRBD1	TRBJ2-5	TRBV28	CASSPTPGGLETQYF	TGTGCCAGCAGCCCGACCCCAGGGGGCCTAGAGACCCAGTACTTC
NA	NA	TRBJ1-6	TRBV7-2	CASSLEQGVTPLHF	TGTGCCAGCAGCTTAGAACAGGGAGTCACACCCCTCCACTTT
NA	TRBD1	TRBJ2-1	TRBV5-1	CASSYDREYRDEQFF	TGCGCCAGCAGCTATGACAGGGAGTACCGGGATGAGCAGTTCTTC
NA	NA	TRBJ1-5	TRBV2	CASREGGFLPQHF	TGTGCCAGCAGGGAGGGAGGATTTCTGCCCCAGCATTTT
once	NA	TRBJ2-3	TRBV7-7	CASSGQNTDTQYF	TGTGCCAGCAGCGGCCAGAACACAGATACGCAGTATTTT
NA	NA	TRBJ2-7	TRBV4-1	CASSPSSLEGEQYF	TGCGCCAGCAGCCCCTCCTCCTTGGAGGGCGAGCAGTACTTC
NA	TRBD2	TRBJ2-7	TRBV9	CASSGGGAGVYEQYF	TGTGCCAGCAGCGGCGGGGGGGCCGGAGTCTACGAGCAGTACTTC
NA	NA	TRBJ2-1	TRBV5-6	CASSLYRRDGHNYNEQFF	TGTGCCAGCAGCTTGTATAGGCGGGACGGTCACAATTACAATGAGCAGTTCTTC
once	NA	TRBJ2-5	TRBV20-1	CSAYIRKTQYF	TGCAGTGCATATATCAGGAAGACCCAGTACTTC
once	NA	TRBJ1-5	TRBV9	CASSVSQGRDQPQHF	TGTGCCAGCAGCGTTAGCCAGGGCAGAGATCAGCCCCAGCATTTT
NA	NA	TRBJ1-5	TRBV6-5	CASRLNREGSQPQHF	TGTGCCAGCAGATTGAACAGGGAGGGAAGTCAGCCCCAGCATTTT
few	NA	TRBJ1-4	TRBV7-8	CASSFGGGVKLFF	TGTGCCAGCAGCTTCGGGGGAGGGGTAAAACTGTTTTTT
once	TRBD1	TRBJ1-5	TRBV6-2/TRBV6-3	CASSSGQGNQPQHF	TGTGCCAGCAGTTCGGGACAGGGCAATCAGCCCCAGCATTTT
NA	NA	TRBJ1-6	TRBV6-5	CASSYPLQGRNSPLHF	TGTGCCAGCAGTTATCCCCTCCAGGGGAGAAATTCACCCCTCCACTTT
NA	NA	TRBJ2-4	TRBV12-3/TRBV12-4	CASTDGGLNIQYF	TGTGCCAGCACCGACGGGGGGCTGAACATTCAGTACTTC
NA	TRBD2	TRBJ2-3	TRBV9	CASSVSGGFLTQYF	TGTGCCAGCAGCGTTTCGGGGGGATTTTTGACGCAGTATTTT
NA	TRBD1	TRBJ1-2	TRBV29-1	CSVEGQIYGYTF	TGCAGCGTTGAGGGACAGATCTATGGCTACACCTTC